These 10 T cell receptor beta chains came from one sample sequenced in a study of blood T cell repertoires in COVID-19. Generated by immunoSEQ multiplex PCR, the TCRdb table keeps only in-frame clones and is missing some. This sample has nearly 250,000 clones, with roughly 85% found just once. Sequences were obtained from PBMCs or T cells enriched from blood (not recorded which). The receptor source for this set is a woman between 50 and 59 years old with acute COVID-19.

This chain links TRBV5-1 with TRBJ1-3, with TRBD1 matching over 7 bases. V shed 0 bases and J 3 bases; nucleotides not matched to a gene: 6. Germline V CDR1 and CDR2: SGHRS, YFSETQ. This CDR3 spans 16 amino acids. CDR3 bases: TGCGCCAGCAGCTTGGTAGGAGGGGGCTTTGGAAACACCATATATTTT. It codes for CASSLVGGGFGNTIYF.

The chain links TRBV7-2 to TRBJ2-3; D might be TRBD2 (6 bases). Trimming cost V 5 bases and J 6 bases, with 18 bases left between them. In germline, CDR1 is SGHTA, CDR2 FQGNSA. The CDR3 has 15 amino acids. CDR3: CASSPPGTLHDTQYF. Here the CDR3 DNA reads TGTGCCAGCAGCCCCCCCGGGACTCTCCACGATACGCAGTATTTT.

V and J are TRBV6-5 and TRBJ2-2; TRBD2 is a possible D gene (5 bases). The CDR3 consists of 14 residues. V lost 6 bases and J lost 2, with 10 bases in between. The germline CDR1 and CDR2 sequences are MNHEY and SVGAGI. CDR3 in DNA: TGTGCCAGCAGACGACTACTAAACACCGGGGAGCTGTTTTTT. This encodes CASRRLLNTGELFF.

The V and J genes are TRBV19 and TRBJ1-3; possible D gene TRBD1, 6 bases. The CDR3 has 15 residues. Trimming stripped 7 bases from V and 4 bases from J, with 17 bases between. The germline V gene encodes CDR1 LNHDA and CDR2 SQIVND (reference sequence). The chain's CDR3 is CASIPGGLQGNTIYF. CDR3 sequence (DNA): TGTGCCAGTATCCCCGGGGGGCTACAAGGAAACACCATATATTTT.

CDR3 coding DNA: TGCGCCAGCAGCCAAGATCGGGGGAGGGTCAACACTGAAGCTTTCTTT. Residues: CASSQDRGRVNTEAFF. The chain carries TRBV4-3 and TRBJ1-1; a weak D match, TRBD1 (5 bases). Trimming pared 0 bases from V and 2 bases from J, leaving 13 bases between. The CDR3 has 16 residues. Germline CDR1 LGHNA, CDR2 YSLEER.

CDR3 loop: CASSPPFTGSYGYTF. DNA for the CDR3: TGTGCCAGCTCACCACCCTTTACAGGGTCGTATGGCTACACCTTC. The chain links TRBV18 to TRBJ1-2; D perhaps matches TRBD1 (6 bases). Germline V CDR1 and CDR2: KGHSH, LQKENI. CDR3 length: 15 amino acids. Trimming left V 0 bases short and J 5 bases short, with 13 bases between. Supplemented by reference TRBV18 and TRBJ1-2, the full variable domain reads NAGVMQNPRHLVRRRGQEARLRCSPMKGHSHVYWYRQLPEEGLKFMVYLQKENIIDESGMPKERFSAEFPKEGPSILRIQQVVRGDSAAYFCASSPPFTGSYGYTFGSGTRLTVV.

DNA of the CDR3: TGTGCCAGCAGCTTAGAACAGGGGGCAGCCAAAAACATTCAGTACTTC. It specifies CASSLEQGAAKNIQYF. The chain has TRBV7-2 and TRBJ2-4; TRBD1 agrees at 9 bases. CDR1 and CDR2 (germline): SGHTA, FQGNSA. The length of the CDR3 is 16 residues. V trimming: 1 base; J trimming: 0 bases; junction bases outside the gene matches: 1.

The chain uses TRBV5-8 and TRBJ1-4; TRBD1 might be the D (5 bases). This CDR3 has 13 amino acids. V gave up 3 bases and J gave up 5 bases, with 8 bases separating them. The germline V gene has CDR1 SGHTS and CDR2 YDEGEE. CDR3 bases: TGTGCCAGCAGCTCCGACAGAAATGAAAAACTGTTTTTT. It specifies CASSSDRNEKLFF.

The table lists this clone with many counts. The rearrangement joins TRBV7-3 to TRBJ1-1, with D hard to call. The CDR3 length is 13 residues. Germline V gene data show CDR1 as SGHTA and CDR2 as FQGTGA. The V and J ends lost 5 bases and 4 bases respectively, with 11 bases between them. CDR3 nucleotides: TGTGCCAGCAGCCCGAGCTTTGGCACTGAAGCTTTCTTT. Its translation: CASSPSFGTEAFF.

The CDR3 region has the DNA TGTGCCAGCAGCAGGGACAGGGGGCGGACTGAAGCTTTCTTT. This translates into CASSRDRGRTEAFF. The chain employs TRBV6-5 and TRBJ1-1; 12 bases agree with TRBD1. Germline CDR1 MNHEY, CDR2 SVGAGI. With 6 bases clipped from V and 5 bases from J, the junction kept 4 bases outside the gene matches. The CDR3 covers 14 residues.